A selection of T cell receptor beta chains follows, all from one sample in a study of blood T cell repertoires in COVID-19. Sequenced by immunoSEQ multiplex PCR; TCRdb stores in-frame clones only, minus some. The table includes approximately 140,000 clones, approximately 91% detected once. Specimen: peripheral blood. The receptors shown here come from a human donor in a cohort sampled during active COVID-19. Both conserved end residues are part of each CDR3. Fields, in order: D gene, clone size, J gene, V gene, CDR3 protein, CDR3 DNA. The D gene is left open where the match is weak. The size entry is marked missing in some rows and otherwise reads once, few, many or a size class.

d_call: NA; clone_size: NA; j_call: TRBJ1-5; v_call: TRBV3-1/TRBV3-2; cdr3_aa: CASSQDPAGAASGPQHF; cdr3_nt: TGTGCCAGCAGCCAAGATCCCGCAGGGGCCGCTTCAGGGCCCCAGCATTTT
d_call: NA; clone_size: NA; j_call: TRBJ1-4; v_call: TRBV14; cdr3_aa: CASSQFYSSNEKLFF; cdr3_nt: TGTGCCAGCAGCCAGTTTTACAGCTCTAATGAAAAACTGTTTTTT
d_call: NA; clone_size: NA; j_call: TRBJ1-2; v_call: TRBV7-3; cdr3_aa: CASSPGRTLYGYTF; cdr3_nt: TGTGCCAGCAGCCCCGGACGGACTCTCTATGGCTACACCTTC
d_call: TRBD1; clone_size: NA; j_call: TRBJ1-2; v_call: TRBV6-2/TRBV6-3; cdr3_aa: CASSYSKRGRVANYGYTF; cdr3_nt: TGTGCCAGCAGTTACTCGAAGAGGGGGCGCGTAGCTAACTATGGCTACACCTTC
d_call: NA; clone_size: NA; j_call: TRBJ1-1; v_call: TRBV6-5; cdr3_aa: CASSYSGRAYTEAFF; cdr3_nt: TGTGCCAGCAGTTACTCGGGCAGGGCTTACACTGAAGCTTTCTTT
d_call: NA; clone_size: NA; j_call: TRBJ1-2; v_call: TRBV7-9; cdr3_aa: CASSLWVLRGNGGYTF; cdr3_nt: TGTGCCAGCAGCCTGTGGGTTTTGCGGGGAAATGGGGGCTACACCTTC
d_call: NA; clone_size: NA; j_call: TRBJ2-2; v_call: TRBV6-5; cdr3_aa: CASKGTGELFF; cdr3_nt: TGTGCCAGCAAGGGGACCGGGGAGCTGTTTTTT
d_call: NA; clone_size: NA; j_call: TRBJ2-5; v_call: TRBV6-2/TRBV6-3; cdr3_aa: CASSYGGTLQETQYF; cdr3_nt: TGTGCCAGCAGTTACGGGGGGACCCTCCAAGAGACCCAGTACTTC
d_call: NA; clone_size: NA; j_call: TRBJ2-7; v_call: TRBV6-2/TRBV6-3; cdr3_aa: CASSYSKGGSYEQYF; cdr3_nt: TGTGCCAGCAGTTACTCGAAAGGAGGATCCTACGAGCAGTACTTC
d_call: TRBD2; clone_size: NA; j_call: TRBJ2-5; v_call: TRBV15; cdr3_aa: CATSRLTPLAEETQYF; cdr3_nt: TGTGCCACCAGCAGACTCACACCACTAGCGGAAGAGACCCAGTACTTC
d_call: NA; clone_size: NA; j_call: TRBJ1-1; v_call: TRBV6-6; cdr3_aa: CASSTRGGEYTEAFF; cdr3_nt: TGTGCCAGCAGTACCCGAGGAGGGGAGTACACTGAAGCTTTCTTT
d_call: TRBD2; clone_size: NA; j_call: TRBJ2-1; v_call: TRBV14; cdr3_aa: CASSRRTSGSYNEQFF; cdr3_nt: TGTGCCAGCAGCCGGCGGACTAGCGGTTCCTACAATGAGCAGTTCTTC
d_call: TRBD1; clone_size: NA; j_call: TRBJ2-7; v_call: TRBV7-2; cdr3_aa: CASSGEQGVYEQYF; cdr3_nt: TGTGCCAGCAGCGGAGAACAGGGGGTATACGAGCAGTACTTC
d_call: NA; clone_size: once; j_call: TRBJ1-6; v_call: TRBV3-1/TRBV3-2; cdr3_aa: CASSQDLPTKNSPLHF; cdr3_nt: TGTGCCAGCAGCCAAGATCTACCCACCAAAAATTCACCCCTCCACTTT
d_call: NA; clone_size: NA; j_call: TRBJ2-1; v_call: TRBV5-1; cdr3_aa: CASSFGTSSALGQFF; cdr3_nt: TGCGCCAGCAGCTTCGGGACAAGTAGCGCCTTAGGGCAGTTCTTC
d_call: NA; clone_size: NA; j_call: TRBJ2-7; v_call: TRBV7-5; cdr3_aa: CARSLVTGPLGGYEQYF; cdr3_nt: TGTGCCAGAAGCTTAGTAACAGGGCCCTTAGGAGGCTACGAGCAGTACTTC
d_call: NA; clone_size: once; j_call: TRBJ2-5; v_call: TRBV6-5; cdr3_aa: CASSRSYRRETQYF; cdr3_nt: TGTGCCAGCAGTCGTTCTTACAGGAGAGAGACCCAGTACTTC
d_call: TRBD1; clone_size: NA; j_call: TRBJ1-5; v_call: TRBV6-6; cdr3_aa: CASSSQGGEPQHF; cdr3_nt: TGTGCCAGCAGCTCACAGGGGGGGGAACCCCAGCATTTT
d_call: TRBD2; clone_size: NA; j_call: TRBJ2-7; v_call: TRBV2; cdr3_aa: CASISTSGSLGEQYF; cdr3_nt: TGTGCCAGCATTTCGACTAGCGGGAGCTTAGGCGAGCAGTACTTC
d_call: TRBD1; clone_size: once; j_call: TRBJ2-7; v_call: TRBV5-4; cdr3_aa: CASSPTDREVYEQYF; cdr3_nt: TGTGCCAGCAGCCCAACGGACAGGGAGGTCTACGAGCAGTACTTC
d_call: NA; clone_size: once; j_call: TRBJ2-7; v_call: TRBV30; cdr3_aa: CAWSAGPYEQYF; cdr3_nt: TGTGCCTGGAGTGCAGGGCCCTACGAGCAGTACTTC
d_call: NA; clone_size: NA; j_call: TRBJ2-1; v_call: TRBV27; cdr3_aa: CASSSQAYNEQFF; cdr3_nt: TGTGCCAGCAGTTCGCAGGCCTACAATGAGCAGTTCTTC
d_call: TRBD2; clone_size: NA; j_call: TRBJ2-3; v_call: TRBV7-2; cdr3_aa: CASSFRLAGGTSTDTQYF; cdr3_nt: TGTGCCAGCAGCTTTCGACTAGCGGGGGGGACTAGCACAGATACGCAGTATTTT
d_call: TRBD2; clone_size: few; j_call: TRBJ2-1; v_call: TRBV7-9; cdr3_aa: CASSLRRETSYNEQFF; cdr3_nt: TGTGCCAGCAGCTTAAGGCGGGAGACCTCCTACAATGAGCAGTTCTTC
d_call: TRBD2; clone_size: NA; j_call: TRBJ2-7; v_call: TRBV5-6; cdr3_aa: CASSLSGGDYEQYF; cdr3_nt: TGTGCCAGCAGCCTAAGCGGGGGGGATTACGAGCAGTACTTC
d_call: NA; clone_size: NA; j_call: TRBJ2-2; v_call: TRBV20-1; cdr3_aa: CSARVPWGVNTGELFF; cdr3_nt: TGCAGTGCTCGTGTGCCGTGGGGCGTTAATACCGGGGAGCTGTTTTTT
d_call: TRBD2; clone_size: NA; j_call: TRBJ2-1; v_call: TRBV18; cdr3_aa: CASSPLTSGGYNEQFF; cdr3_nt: TGTGCCAGCTCACCATTGACTAGCGGGGGTTACAATGAGCAGTTCTTC
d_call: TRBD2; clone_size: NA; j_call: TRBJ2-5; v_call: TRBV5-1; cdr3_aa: CASSLGVPSGKAWETQYF; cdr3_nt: TGCGCCAGCAGCTTGGGGGTGCCTAGCGGGAAGGCCTGGGAGACCCAGTACTTC
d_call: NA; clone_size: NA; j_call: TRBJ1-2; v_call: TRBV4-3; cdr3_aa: CASSRRWGDNYGYTF; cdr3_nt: TGCGCCAGCAGCCGACGGTGGGGAGACAACTATGGCTACACCTTC
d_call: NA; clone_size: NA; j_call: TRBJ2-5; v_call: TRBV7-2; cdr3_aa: CASSPAGVKETQYF; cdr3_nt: TGTGCCAGCAGCCCGGCCGGGGTGAAGGAGACCCAGTACTTC
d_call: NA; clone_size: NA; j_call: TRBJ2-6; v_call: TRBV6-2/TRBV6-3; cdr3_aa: CASSPGHRSGANVLTF; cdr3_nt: TGTGCCAGCAGCCCGGGACATCGCTCTGGGGCCAACGTCCTGACTTTC
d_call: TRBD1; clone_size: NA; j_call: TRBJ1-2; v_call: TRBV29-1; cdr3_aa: CSARQGENYGYTF; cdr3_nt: TGCAGCGCCCGACAGGGGGAGAACTATGGCTACACCTTC
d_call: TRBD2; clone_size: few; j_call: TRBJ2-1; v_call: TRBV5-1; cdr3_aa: CASKGLAGGRNEQFF; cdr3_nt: TGCGCCAGCAAGGGACTAGCGGGAGGTAGGAATGAGCAGTTCTTC
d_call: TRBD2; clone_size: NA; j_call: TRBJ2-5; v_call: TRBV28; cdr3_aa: CASNGLAGAGAQETQYF; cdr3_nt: TGTGCCAGCAACGGGCTAGCGGGAGCGGGGGCCCAAGAGACCCAGTACTTC
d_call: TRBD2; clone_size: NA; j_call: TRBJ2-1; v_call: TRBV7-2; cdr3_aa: CASSGNPYRGVPYNEQFF; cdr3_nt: TGTGCCAGCAGCGGTAATCCTTACCGGGGGGTTCCCTACAATGAGCAGTTCTTC
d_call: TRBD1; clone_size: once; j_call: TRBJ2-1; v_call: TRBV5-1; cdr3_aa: CASSSGQGAWEQFF; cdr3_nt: TGCGCCAGCAGCTCCGGACAGGGGGCATGGGAGCAGTTCTTC
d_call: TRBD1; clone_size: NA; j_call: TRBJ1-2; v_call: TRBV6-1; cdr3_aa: CASSDRGDYARGYTF; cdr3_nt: TGTGCCAGCAGTGACAGGGGGGATTATGCAAGGGGCTACACCTTC
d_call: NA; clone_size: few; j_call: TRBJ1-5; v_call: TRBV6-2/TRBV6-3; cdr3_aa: CASSRTAWGNQPQHF; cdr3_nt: TGTGCCAGCAGTCGGACAGCCTGGGGCAATCAGCCCCAGCATTTT
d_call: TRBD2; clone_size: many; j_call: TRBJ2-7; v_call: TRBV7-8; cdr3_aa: CASSSGTTTYEQYF; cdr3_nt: TGTGCCAGCAGCTCCGGGACTACGACCTACGAGCAGTACTTC
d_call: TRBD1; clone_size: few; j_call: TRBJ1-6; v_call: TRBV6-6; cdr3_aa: CASAGQGRIDSPLHF; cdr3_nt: TGTGCCAGCGCCGGACAGGGAAGAATAGATTCACCCCTCCACTTT
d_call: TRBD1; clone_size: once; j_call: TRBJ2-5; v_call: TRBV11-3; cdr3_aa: CASSQTGGLETQYF; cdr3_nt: TGTGCCAGCAGCCAGACAGGGGGCCTTGAGACCCAGTACTTC
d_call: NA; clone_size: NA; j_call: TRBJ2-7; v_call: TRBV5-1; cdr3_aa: CASSTGQNIYEQYF; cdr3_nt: TGCGCCAGCAGCACTGGACAAAATATCTACGAGCAGTACTTC
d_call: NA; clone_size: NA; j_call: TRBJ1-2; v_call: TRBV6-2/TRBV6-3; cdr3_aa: CASSYGGTIGYTF; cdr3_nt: TGTGCCAGCAGTTACGGTGGGACAATTGGCTACACCTTC
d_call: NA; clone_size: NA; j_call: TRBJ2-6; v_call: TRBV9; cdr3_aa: CASSRELGANVLTF; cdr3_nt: TGTGCCAGCAGCCGGGAGCTTGGGGCCAACGTCCTGACTTTC
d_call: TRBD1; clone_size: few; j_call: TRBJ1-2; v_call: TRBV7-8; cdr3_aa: CASRDTGQFYGYTF; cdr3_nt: TGTGCCAGCAGGGACACGGGACAGTTCTATGGCTACACCTTC
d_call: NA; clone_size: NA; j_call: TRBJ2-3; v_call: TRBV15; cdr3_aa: CATSRDRRQGTDTQYF; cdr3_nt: TGTGCCACCAGCAGAGACAGACGGCAGGGCACAGATACGCAGTATTTT
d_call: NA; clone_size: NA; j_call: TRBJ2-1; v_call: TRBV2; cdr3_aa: CASNRQYWDEQFF; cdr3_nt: TGTGCCAGCAATAGACAATACTGGGATGAGCAGTTCTTC
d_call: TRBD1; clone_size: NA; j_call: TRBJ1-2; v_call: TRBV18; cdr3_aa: CASSPVIGQGGYGYTF; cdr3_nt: TGTGCCAGCTCACCAGTAATCGGACAGGGGGGCTATGGCTACACCTTC
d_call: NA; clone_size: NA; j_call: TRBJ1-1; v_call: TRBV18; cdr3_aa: CASSPSGRNTEAFF; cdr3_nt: TGTGCCAGCTCACCATCGGGTCGAAACACTGAAGCTTTCTTT
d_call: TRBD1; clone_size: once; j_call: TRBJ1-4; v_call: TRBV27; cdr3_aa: CASSLIPRTGQTNEKLFF; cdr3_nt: TGTGCCAGCAGTTTAATACCCCGGACAGGGCAAACTAATGAAAAACTGTTTTTT